This entry lists 11 T cell receptor beta chains sequenced from one sample in a study of shared clonotypes between healthy human individuals (dated by TCRdb to 2020 to 2021). The library relied on the immunoSEQ multiplex PCR assay. TCRdb stores this immuneACCESS table with in-frame sequences only. Part of the clones is absent; in the studies checked, under half of the shortfall reflects unresolved V genes, and no reason is known for the rest. This sample is represented by some 2,100,000 clones; approximately 96% of them were singletons. The top ten hold approximately 0.13% of the sample. The sample comprised naive CD4+ T cells sorted from blood. The cell subset or site label corresponds to: CD45RA+ positively selected. These receptors were obtained from a man in his late teens or twenties in good health.

This chain links TRBV5-1 with TRBJ2-1; 10 bases fit TRBD2. CDR1 and CDR2 (germline): SGHRS, YFSETQ. The junction had 10 bases not matched to a gene; V was cut back by 3 bases and J by 4 bases. This CDR3 contains 17 residues. CDR3 coding DNA: TGCGCCAGCAGCTCCCCAGGAAGTAGCGGGGGGTACAATGAGCAGTTCTTC. Its translation: CASSSPGSSGGYNEQFF.

The gene calls are TRBV7-2 and TRBJ1-6; D perhaps matches TRBD1 (6 bases). This CDR3 is built from 16 residues. Germline CDR1 SGHTA, CDR2 FQGNSA. V was trimmed by 3 bases and J by 5 bases, leaving 14 bases between them. CDR3 residues: CASSFSGTLDNSPLHF. The CDR3 DNA sequence: TGTGCCAGCAGCTTTTCCGGGACACTGGATAATTCACCCCTCCACTTT.

This clone was seen just once. The chain's CDR3 is CASWPRQLYNEQFF. The CDR3 bases are TGTGCCAGCTGGCCGAGACAGCTCTACAATGAGCAGTTCTTC. This chain connects TRBV6-1 to TRBJ2-1; D is possibly TRBD1 (5 bases). This CDR3 has 14 residues. Germline CDR1 reads MNHNS; CDR2 reads SASEGT. Trimming shortened V by 8 bases and J by 3 bases, and 14 bases separated the two germline ends.

Regarding this clone: The sample holds other DNA sequences that translate to the same CDR3. The genes are TRBV19 and TRBJ2-5; a weak D match, TRBD2 (5 bases). The CDR3 has 12 residues. The ends were cut back, 3 bases at V and 4 bases at J, with 6 bases in the middle. The germline CDR1 and CDR2 sequences are LNHDA and SQIVND (reference sequence). CDR3 in DNA: TGTGCCAGTAGTATTCGGGGAGAGACCCAGTACTTC. This translates into CASSIRGETQYF.

The CDR3 is CATSRDGTKANYGYTF. The CDR3 nucleotides read TGTGCCACCAGCAGAGATGGCACAAAAGCTAACTATGGCTACACCTTC. The chain has TRBV15 and TRBJ1-2; no reliable D call. The CDR3 contains 16 residues. Germline V gene lookup returns CDR1 LNHNV and CDR2 YYDKDF (reference sequence). Deletions cut 0 bases from V and 0 bases from J, with 11 bases between.

The chain uses TRBV5-1 and TRBJ2-3; TRBD1 aligns across 8 bases. Per the germline V gene, CDR1 is SGHRS and CDR2 is YFSETQ. This CDR3 is built from 16 residues. Trimming at V came to 4 bases and at J to 3 bases, leaving 10 bases not matched to a gene. The CDR3, as DNA: TGCGCCAGCAGCCACCGGAAGACAGGGGTAACAGATACGCAGTATTTT. As protein: CASSHRKTGVTDTQYF.

This clone was seen a single time. J is TRBJ2-5 and V is TRBV5-1, with 7 nucleotides matching TRBD2. The V segment lost 1 base and the J segment 5 bases; nucleotides outside the gene matches: 5. The V gene's germline CDR1 is SGHRS and CDR2 YFSETQ. The CDR3 runs 14 residues. The CDR3 bases are TGCGCCAGCAGCTTGAGCGGGAATCCGGAGACCCAGTACTTC. Protein sequence: CASSLSGNPETQYF. Looking up the rest from reference TRBV5-1 and TRBJ2-5 gives the full variable domain: KAGVTQTPRYLIKTRGQQVTLSCSPISGHRSVSWYQQTPGQGLQFLFEYFSETQRNKGNFPGRFSGRQFSNSRSEMNVSTLELGDSALYLCASSLSGNPETQYFGPGTRLLVL.

This chain links TRBV11-2 with TRBJ2-1; TRBD2 might be the D (6 bases). There are 14 residues in the CDR3. The germline V gene has CDR1 SGHAT and CDR2 FQNNGV. Trimming removed 5 bases from V and 0 bases from J, with 8 bases in between. The CDR3 loop is CASSVSGSYNEQFF. CDR3 coding DNA: TGTGCCAGCAGCGTTAGCGGCTCCTACAATGAGCAGTTCTTC.

In its sample, this clone was seen once. The chain has TRBV7-2 and TRBJ1-2, with TRBD1 identical over 7 bases. The CDR3 contains 15 residues. V dropped 5 bases and J dropped 5; count of bases not matched to a gene: 11. Germline values: CDR1 SGHTA, CDR2 FQGNSA. The CDR3 DNA sequence: TGTGCCAGCAGCCCAACAGGGGAGGGATATTATGGCTACACCTTC. Encoded protein: CASSPTGEGYYGYTF.

This chain joins TRBV30 and TRBJ2-7; TRBD2 agrees at 12 bases. Germline-derived CDR1 and CDR2 are GTSNPN and SVGIG (reference sequence). J lost 3 bases, V lost 4 bases, and 13 bases had no gene match. The CDR3 is 17 residues long. The CDR3 region is CAWTVGRLAGGFYEQYF. DNA for the CDR3: TGTGCCTGGACTGTAGGTAGGCTAGCGGGAGGGTTCTACGAGCAGTACTTC.

CDR3 DNA sequence: TGTGCCAGCACCGTTCTCACGACTACCTCCTACGAGCAGTACTTC. This gives the protein CASTVLTTTSYEQYF. The rearrangement links TRBV5-5 to TRBJ2-7; possibly TRBD2 for D (5 bases). This CDR3 spans 15 amino acids. The germline V and J ends were trimmed by 6 bases and 0 bases, with 16 bases remaining between them. Germline assignment: CDR1 SGHKS and CDR2 YYEKEE (reference sequence).